Each of the 26 T cell receptor beta chains below was sequenced from the same sample in a study of monozygotic twins with inflammatory bowel disease. TCRdb re-called the 5' RACE reads, yielding one record per CDR3 amino acid sequence without DNA. Seen in this sample are about 450,000 distinct CDR3 sequences; the ten most common clones hold about 2.4%. The sequencing sample was made of blood. All receptors come from a human donor with ulcerative colitis or Crohn's disease, or a healthy co-twin of an affected twin (not recorded which).

The chain links TRBV4-2 to TRBJ2-7; TCRdb names TRBD1, which stays unverified in the absence of DNA. The CDR3 covers 15 residues. CDR1 and CDR2 from the germline V gene are LGHNA and YNFKEQ. This CDR3 is CASSQGTGGLYEQYF.

This chain connects TRBV6-6 to TRBJ1-2; as DNA is missing, the TRBD1 call by TCRdb cannot be tested. CDR3 length: 13 residues. Germline V CDR1 and CDR2: MNHNY, SVGAGI (reference sequence). The CDR3: CASTLDRNYGYTF.

The rearrangement uses TRBV12-3 or TRBV12-4 and TRBJ2-2; TCRdb's D call of TRBD2 is untestable without DNA. The CDR3 has 15 residues. CDR3 amino acids: CASSFGTAGPGELFF.

The chain uses TRBV30 and TRBJ1-2; TCRdb names TRBD1, which stays unverified in the absence of DNA. CDR3 size: 12 residues. Per the germline V gene, CDR1 is GTSNPN and CDR2 is SVGIG (reference sequence). The CDR3: CAWSTGLYGYTF. Combining the CDR3 with reference TRBV30 and TRBJ1-2 gives the whole variable domain SQTIHQWPATLVQPVGSPLSLECTVEGTSNPNLYWYRQAAGRGLQLLFYSVGIGQISSEVPQNLSASRPQDRQFILSSKKLLLSDSGFYLCAWSTGLYGYTFGSGTRLTVV.

The V gene is TRBV7-2, the J gene TRBJ2-5; checking the TCRdb D call of TRBD2 is not possible without DNA. The CDR3 consists of 15 residues. CDR1 and CDR2 from the germline V gene are SGHTA and FQGNSA. This CDR3 reads CASSLLAGVQETQYF.

The rearrangement links TRBV9 to TRBJ2-3; TCRdb picks TRBD2, but there is no DNA to check that call. The germline V gene has CDR1 SGDLS and CDR2 YYNGEE. This CDR3 spans 14 amino acids. CDR3 amino acids: CASTSTGQPDTQYF.

The V call is TRBV20-1, the J call TRBJ2-3. This CDR3 comprises 12 residues. CDR1 and CDR2 (germline): DFQATT, SNEGSKA (reference sequence). Here the CDR3 reads CSARTSQDTQYF.

This chain joins TRBV10-3 and TRBJ2-3; the D call from TCRdb, TRBD2, cannot be confirmed without DNA. The CDR3 is 17 amino acids. The germline V gene encodes CDR1 ENHRY and CDR2 SYGVKD. CDR3: CAISEGLTGPSTDTQYF.

CDR3 loop: CSVASTDTQYF. The chain recombines TRBV29-1 with TRBJ2-3. CDR1 is SQVTM and CDR2 is ANQGSEA in the germline V gene. The CDR3 sequence is 11 residues long.

The chain uses TRBV7-9 and TRBJ2-7. Germline CDR1 and CDR2: SEHNR and FQNEAQ (reference sequence). This CDR3 comprises 13 residues. Here the CDR3 reads CASSLEHSYEQYF.

The V gene is TRBV7-2, the J gene TRBJ1-3; TCRdb indicates TRBD1, and absent DNA this call remains unverified. CDR3 length equals 15 residues. Germline assignment: CDR1 SGHTA and CDR2 FQGNSA. The chain's CDR3 is CASSSLGGAGNTIYF.

The chain is built from TRBV15 and TRBJ2-7. The CDR3 spans 15 residues. CDR1 LNHNV and CDR2 YYDKDF come from the germline V gene (reference sequence). The CDR3: CATSRDPSSSYEQYF. Looking up the rest from reference TRBV15 and TRBJ2-7 gives the full variable domain: DAMVIQNPRYQVTQFGKPVTLSCSQTLNHNVMYWYQQKSSQAPKLLFHYYDKDFNNEADTPDNFQSRRPNTSFCFLDIRSPGLGDTAMYLCATSRDPSSSYEQYFGPGTRLTVT.

The chain has TRBV18 and TRBJ1-1; the TCRdb call, TRBD1, lacks DNA for checking. Germline CDR1 KGHSH, CDR2 LQKENI. This CDR3 has 14 residues. The CDR3 sequence is CASSEGATNTEAFF.

The rearrangement joins TRBV10-3 to TRBJ2-5; the TCRdb call, TRBD1, lacks DNA for checking. This CDR3 has 14 residues. Germline CDR1 reads ENHRY; CDR2 reads SYGVKD. The CDR3 reads CAISETGVGETQYF.

The J gene is TRBJ1-3, the V gene TRBV11-2; TCRdb outputs TRBD1, but without DNA this stays unchecked. Looked up from germline, CDR1 is SGHAT and CDR2 is FQNNGV. This CDR3 is built from 13 residues. CDR3 region: CASRFGNGNTIYF.

The chain joins TRBV27 to TRBJ2-7; TCRdb selects TRBD1, and the lack of DNA leaves this call unchecked. Germline V lookup: CDR1 MNHEY, CDR2 SMNVEV (reference sequence). This CDR3 has 14 residues. The CDR3 region is CASSSDRASYEQYF.

This chain uses TRBV7-2 with TRBJ2-7; TCRdb's D call, TRBD1, is unchecked because there is no DNA. The CDR3 spans 13 residues. The germline V gene encodes CDR1 SGHTA and CDR2 FQGNSA. The CDR3 region is CAGSLGPGDEQYF.

The V call is TRBV3-1, the J call TRBJ1-3. Germline assignment: CDR1 LGHDT and CDR2 YNNKEL (reference sequence). This CDR3 comprises 12 residues. The CDR3 loop reads CASSQSGNTIYF.

The V call is TRBV19, the J call TRBJ2-2. This CDR3 is 14 amino acids long. The germline CDR1 and CDR2 sequences are LNHDA and SQIVND (reference sequence). The CDR3 reads CASSIALNTGELFF.

The V call is TRBV7-8, the J call TRBJ2-3; checking the TCRdb D call of TRBD1 is not possible without DNA. This CDR3 comprises 15 residues. Germline lookup yields CDR1 SGHVS and CDR2 FQNEAQ. The CDR3 here is CASGTQGAAADTQYF.

The rearrangement links TRBV7-2 to TRBJ2-1; the TCRdb D gene call, TRBD2, has no DNA to confirm it. CDR1 is SGHTA and CDR2 is FQGNSA in the germline V gene. The CDR3 runs to 14 residues. The CDR3 region is CASSFGLDYNEQFF.

V and J are TRBV11-2 and TRBJ2-1; TCRdb picks TRBD2, but there is no DNA to check that call. CDR1 SGHAT and CDR2 FQNNGV come from the germline V gene. This CDR3 has 17 amino acids. The CDR3 here is CASSLDRRGSGGNEQFF.

J is TRBJ1-1 and V is TRBV7-2. CDR3 length equals 12 residues. Germline CDR1 SGHTA, CDR2 FQGNSA. CDR3 sequence: CASSLDRVEAFF.

V and J are TRBV20-1 and TRBJ1-3; the TCRdb D gene call, TRBD1, has no DNA to confirm it. Germline CDR1 and CDR2: DFQATT and SNEGSKA (reference sequence). This CDR3 is 15 amino acids long. This CDR3 is CSARDHGAAGNTIYF.

This sequence joins TRBV24-1 and TRBJ2-1; TCRdb designates TRBD2, a call that cannot be tested without DNA. The CDR3 has 17 residues. CDR1 and CDR2 (germline): KGHDR, SFDVKD. The CDR3: CATSGATGTSGGDEQFF.

This chain links TRBV4-2 with TRBJ2-3. The CDR3 is 13 amino acids. The germline V gene has CDR1 LGHNA and CDR2 YNFKEQ. CDR3: CASSQDKTDTQYF.